The entry that follows covers one TCR beta chain sequence. What antigen it recognizes has not been identified. Base quality data are lacking; no much larger clone is found one base away. The immunoSEQ Assay, a bias-controlled multiplex PCR, was used to amplify TCRbeta CDR3 regions from genomic DNA. As for the authors' bioinformatics: Nucleated cell counts per sample were estimated from amplification of reference gene primers within the assay. To quantify the absolute abundance of each unique TCRbeta CDR3 rearrangement, sequence reads were collapsed and filtered. For each sample, productive Simpson clonality was calculated as the square root of Simpson's diversity index across productive rearrangements. Held by TCRdb, this immuneACCESS table contains in-frame sequences only and omits some clones. Under half of the omission traces to an unresolved V gene where checked; the cause of the rest is unknown. For V, J and clone size, that table is used; D and trimming come from the DNA. The sample has about 200,000 clones on record, approximately 86% of them singletons. The ten most abundant clones make up 3% to 3.5% of the sample.

The germline V gene (reference sequence) gives CDR1 as LNHNV and CDR2 as YYDKDF. From the cysteine through the phenylalanine, the CDR3 covers 18 amino acids. Only the CDR3 DNA stays, 54 bases, in frame from base 1. Here V drops 0 bases and J drops 7 bases, and the junction holds 13 bases not matched to any gene. This entry belongs to a study of blood T cell repertoires in COVID-19 (dated by TCRdb to the early 2020s). Context from the whole study: Samples covering the acute and convalescent phases of COVID-19 were provided by collaborators in the United States, Italy and Spain. The repertoires were released in a freely available public database intended as a resource for research on the immune response to SARS-CoV-2. Deeply sampled blood TCRbeta repertoires from subjects exposed to, actively infected with, or recovered from COVID-19 were included in the dataset. Where available, HLA class I and class II types were taken from metadata supplied by the sample provider and were not determined by assay-based typing. Sample metadata almost always included a de-identified subject ID, COVID-19 status, age in years and sex. The samples were drawn from two sources: the first 160 participants of the ongoing ImmuneRACE study, and 1,254 subjects contributed by 6 global collaborators. The prospective study material was composed of cDNA or gDNA derived from T cells, B-cell-depleted T cells, or PBMCs. On the study overall, not on this receptor specifically: The quantity of clinical and demographic metadata differed by source and by participant and was supplied without curation.

Whole blood was collected in K2EDTA tubes by collaborating institutions according to the institutions' own protocols. Collaborator samples were shipped for TCRbeta analysis as frozen whole blood, isolated PBMCs, or DNA extracted from either sample type. The sequence was obtained from a man in his sixties with acute or convalescent COVID-19. Sample: peripheral blood. The sequence is built from TRBV15 and TRBJ2-1, with 9 junctional bases fitting TRBD2. The CDR3 region: CATSRDGIAAGGSNEQFF. The DNA sequence reads TGTGCCACCAGCAGAGATGGCATCGCTGCGGGGGGGTCAAATGAGCAGTTCTTC.